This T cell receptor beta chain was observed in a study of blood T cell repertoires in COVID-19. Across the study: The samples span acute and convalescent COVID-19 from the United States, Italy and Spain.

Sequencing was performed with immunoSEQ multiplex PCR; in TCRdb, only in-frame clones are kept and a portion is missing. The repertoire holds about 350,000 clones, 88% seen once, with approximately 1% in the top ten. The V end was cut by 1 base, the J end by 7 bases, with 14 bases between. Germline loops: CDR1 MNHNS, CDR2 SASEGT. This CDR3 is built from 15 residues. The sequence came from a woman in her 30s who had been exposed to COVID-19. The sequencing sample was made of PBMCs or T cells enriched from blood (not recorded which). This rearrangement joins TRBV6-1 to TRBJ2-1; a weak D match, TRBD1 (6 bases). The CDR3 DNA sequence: TGTGCCAGCAGTGAAGAGGGGGTACCCTTGAATGAGCAGTTCTTC. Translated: CASSEEGVPLNEQFF.